Each of the 25 T cell receptor beta chains below was sequenced from the same sample in a study of cytomegalovirus exposure and HLA in healthy donors. Sequenced by immunoSEQ multiplex PCR; TCRdb stores in-frame clones only, minus some. The sample consists of over 150,000 clones, about 86% of them appearing once. The sample taken for sequencing was PBMCs. These receptors all stem from a human donor in good health.

Here the CDR3 reads CASSIDQGMNGYTF. The CDR3 DNA reads TGTGCCAGTAGTATAGATCAGGGGATGAATGGCTACACCTTC. The J gene is TRBJ1-2, the V gene TRBV19; D possibly corresponds to TRBD1 (6 bases). Trimming pared 0 bases from V and 6 bases from J, leaving 11 bases between. This CDR3 is built from 14 residues. Per germline, CDR1 LNHDA and CDR2 SQIVND (reference sequence).

The chain combines TRBV11-2 with TRBJ2-7; 12 nucleotides match TRBD1. Germline lookup yields CDR1 SGHAT and CDR2 FQNNGV. The V and J ends lost 5 bases and 6 bases, in that order; junction bases with no gene match: 8. This CDR3 comprises 15 residues. The CDR3 protein is CASSPGTGGDGEQYF. Written as DNA, the CDR3 is TGTGCCAGCAGCCCTGGGACAGGGGGCGACGGCGAGCAGTACTTC.

The chain carries TRBV29-1 and TRBJ1-2; weak D call: TRBD1 (6 bases). Trimming left V 5 bases short and J 4 bases short, with 14 bases between. Germline assignment: CDR1 SQVTM and CDR2 ANQGSEA. The CDR3 runs to 13 residues. CDR3 protein: CSVSTGNSYGYTF. The CDR3 nucleotides read TGCAGCGTTTCAACAGGGAACTCCTATGGCTACACCTTC. The variable domain in full, completed from reference TRBV29-1 and TRBJ1-2, reads SAVISQKPSRDICQRGTSLTIQCQVDSQVTMMFWYRQQPGQSLTLIATANQGSEATYESGFVIDKFPISRPNLTFSTLTVSNMSPEDSSIYLCSVSTGNSYGYTFGSGTRLTVV.

The gene calls are TRBV18 and TRBJ1-1, with D unclear. The CDR3 is made up of 17 amino acids. V was trimmed by 3 bases and J by 2 bases, leaving 19 bases between them. The germline CDR1 and CDR2 sequences are KGHSH and LQKENI. The CDR3 DNA sequence: TGTGCCAGCTCACCCCCCGGAGGTTTAGCCACTAACACTGAAGCTTTCTTT. Amino acids: CASSPPGGLATNTEAFF.

This clone has more than one count but fewer than ten. The rearrangement joins TRBV4-2 to TRBJ2-5; TRBD2 agrees at 14 bases. Germline trimming cut 2 bases from V and 8 bases from J; bases unmatched to any gene: 4. CDR1 is LGHNA and CDR2 is YNFKEQ in the germline V gene. The CDR3 length is 15 residues. CDR3 sequence (DNA): TGTGCCAGCAGCCAATCCGGGACTAGCGGGAGAACCCAGTACTTC. Amino acids: CASSQSGTSGRTQYF.

V and J are TRBV7-9 and TRBJ2-3; D is uncertain. CDR3 length equals 15 residues. The germline V gene encodes CDR1 SEHNR and CDR2 FQNEAQ (reference sequence). The V and J ends lost 0 bases and 2 bases respectively, with 9 bases between them. The CDR3 nucleotides read TGTGCCAGCAGCTTAGCACGAGGAACCACAGATACGCAGTATTTT. It translates to CASSLARGTTDTQYF.

This rearrangement joins TRBV11-2 to TRBJ2-7, with TRBD1 matching over 7 bases. This CDR3 contains 15 residues. Germline V gene data show CDR1 as SGHAT and CDR2 as FQNNGV. The ends lost 5 bases at V and 4 bases at J; junction bases unmatched: 11. CDR3 region: CASSNAGTAIYEQYF. Written as DNA, the CDR3 is TGTGCCAGCAGCAACGCCGGGACAGCGATTTACGAGCAGTACTTC.

The chain has TRBV15 and TRBJ2-3; the match to TRBD1 covers 10 bases. This CDR3 comprises 17 residues. Germline assignment: CDR1 LNHNV and CDR2 YYDKDF (reference sequence). V lost 9 bases and J lost 2; bases outside the gene matches: 14. As DNA, the CDR3 is TGTGCCACTCACGAACGTACCGGGACAGGGGCCACAGATACGCAGTATTTT. This codes for CATHERTGTGATDTQYF.

The rearrangement uses TRBV27 and TRBJ2-5, with 7 bases identical to TRBD1. The germline V gene has CDR1 MNHEY and CDR2 SMNVEV (reference sequence). V lost 2 bases and J lost 7; bases outside the gene matches: 4. The CDR3 is 13 amino acids. CDR3 protein: CASSLTAGGTQYF. As DNA, the CDR3 is TGTGCCAGCAGTTTAACAGCAGGGGGGACCCAGTACTTC.

The chain has TRBV28 and TRBJ2-5; D remains unclear. V was pared by 7 bases and J by 0 bases, with 9 bases between. Germline CDR1 is MDHEN and CDR2 is SYDVKM. The CDR3 has 13 amino acids. Here the CDR3 reads CASTEAYQETQYF. CDR3 nucleotides: TGTGCCAGCACAGAGGCATACCAAGAGACCCAGTACTTC.

The rearrangement uses TRBV7-9 and TRBJ1-4, with no clear D. The CDR3 runs 15 residues. The ends were cut back, 4 bases at V and 3 bases at J, with 12 bases in the middle. CDR1 and CDR2 (germline): SEHNR, FQNEAQ (reference sequence). The CDR3 DNA follows: TGTGCCAGCAGCTCCCCCCGGGTTGCTAATGAAAAACTGTTTTTT. Protein product: CASSSPRVANEKLFF.

This clone appeared a single time. The rearrangement joins TRBV6-5 to TRBJ2-3, with 7 nucleotides matching TRBD1. V lost 6 bases to trimming and J lost 0 bases; unmatched junction nucleotides: 6. This CDR3 has 15 residues. Germline values: CDR1 MNHEY, CDR2 SVGAGI. The CDR3 region is CASSRGQTSTDTQYF. CDR3 bases: TGTGCCAGCAGCCGGGGACAGACTAGCACAGATACGCAGTATTTT.

The rearrangement uses TRBV27 and TRBJ2-7, with TRBD1 matching 8 bases. CDR1 and CDR2 from the germline V gene are MNHEY and SMNVEV (reference sequence). CDR3 length equals 13 residues. CDR3 DNA sequence: TGTCCCAAGCGGACAGGGTCTACCTACGAGCAGTACTTC. This sequence encodes CPKRTGSTYEQYF.

In DNA, the CDR3 is TGTGCCAGCAGGGACGCGGGCCCCTACGAGCAGTACTTC. It translates to CASRDAGPYEQYF. The rearrangement uses TRBV6-1 and TRBJ2-7, with TRBD2 as a possible D gene (5 bases). Germline V lookup: CDR1 MNHNS, CDR2 SASEGT. V shed 6 bases and J shed 2 bases, with 11 bases lying between them. The CDR3 has 13 amino acids.

The genes are TRBV5-1 and TRBJ2-1; D call uncertain. This CDR3 is 15 amino acids long. V lost 5 bases and J lost 7, with 19 bases in between. Looked up from germline, CDR1 is SGHRS and CDR2 is YFSETQ. The CDR3 here is CASSNYAGFVNEQFF. CDR3 coding DNA: TGCGCCAGCAGTAATTACGCCGGGTTCGTTAATGAGCAGTTCTTC.

The chain joins TRBV29-1 to TRBJ2-5, with TRBD2 matching 8 bases. V gave up 7 bases and J gave up 0 bases; unmatched junction bases: 7. The germline V gene encodes CDR1 SQVTM and CDR2 ANQGSEA. The CDR3 covers 14 residues. CDR3 sequence (DNA): TGCAGCGCCCTAATAGCGGGGAACCAAGAGACCCAGTACTTC. Amino acids: CSALIAGNQETQYF.

The chain joins TRBV9 to TRBJ2-7, with TRBD2 matching 12 bases. V was clipped by 2 bases and J by 4 bases; unmatched bases: 7. The CDR3 has 16 residues. The germline CDR1 and CDR2 sequences are SGDLS and YYNGEE. The CDR3 sequence is CASSVLAGGPTYEQYF. The CDR3 DNA sequence: TGTGCCAGCAGCGTTCTAGCGGGGGGGCCCACATACGAGCAGTACTTC.

The chain combines TRBV19 with TRBJ1-1; D is uncertain. The CDR3 contains 11 residues. The germline CDR1 and CDR2 sequences are LNHDA and SQIVND (reference sequence). Trimming took off 6 bases at V and 10 bases at J, with 12 bases between the two ends. The CDR3 nucleotides are TGTGCCAGTAGACGGGAGTCGGGAGCTTTCTTT. Translated: CASRRESGAFF.

The gene calls are TRBV29-1 and TRBJ1-2, with a possible D match to TRBD1 (5 bases). Germline V gene lookup returns CDR1 SQVTM and CDR2 ANQGSEA. Trimming removed 7 bases from V and 3 bases from J, with 12 bases in between. This CDR3 is 12 amino acids long. In DNA, the CDR3 is TGCAGCGCCCGGGGGGGGTACTATGGCTACACCTTC. This gives the protein CSARGGYYGYTF.

The genes are TRBV30 and TRBJ1-1, with D maybe TRBD1 (6 bases). Germline values: CDR1 GTSNPN, CDR2 SVGIG (reference sequence). V was cut by 3 bases and J by 0 bases, with 14 bases left in between. This CDR3 is built from 15 residues. In nucleotides, the CDR3 is TGTGCCTGGAGGGATACAGGGTTTATGAACACTGAAGCTTTCTTT. Protein sequence: CAWRDTGFMNTEAFF.

CDR3 residues: CASSSGDSGNTIYF. The DNA of the CDR3 is TGTGCCAGCAGCTCGGGGGACAGTGGAAACACCATATATTTT. This chain connects TRBV5-4 to TRBJ1-3, with 7 bases that match TRBD1. From germline, CDR1 is SGHNT and CDR2 YYREEE (reference sequence). This CDR3 has 14 amino acids. The V and J ends lost 3 bases and 3 bases, in that order; junction bases with no gene match: 3.

The chain is built from TRBV4-3 and TRBJ1-2; 8 bases agree with TRBD1. V was pared by 4 bases and J by 4 bases, with 8 bases of the junction left unmatched. The germline gives CDR1 LGHNA, CDR2 YSLEER. The CDR3 loop spans 15 amino acids. The CDR3 coding sequence is TGCGCCAGCAGCCGAAGTCTCACAGGGGGCTATGGCTACACCTTC. This encodes CASSRSLTGGYGYTF.

The chain uses TRBV5-1 and TRBJ2-5, with TRBD1 as a possible D gene (5 bases). Trimming took off 4 bases at V and 5 bases at J, with 18 bases between the two ends. In germline, CDR1 is SGHRS, CDR2 YFSETQ. This CDR3 contains 15 residues. The CDR3 DNA is TGCGCCAGCAGCACGCAAGGACAAGGATTCGAGACCCAGTACTTC. Translation gives CASSTQGQGFETQYF.

The V call is TRBV19, the J call TRBJ2-2; the D gene is possibly TRBD1 (5 bases). CDR3 length equals 15 residues. V was trimmed by 3 bases and J by 1 base, leaving 9 bases between them. CDR1 is LNHDA, CDR2 SQIVND, per germline (reference sequence). In DNA, the CDR3 is TGTGCCAGTAGTATGTGGGGCCAGAACACCGGGGAGCTGTTTTTT. The encoded protein is CASSMWGQNTGELFF.

This chain links TRBV18 with TRBJ2-7; TRBD1 matches at 9 bases. The germline gives CDR1 KGHSH, CDR2 LQKENI. V was clipped by 3 bases and J by 3 bases; unmatched bases: 6. CDR3 length: 15 residues. CDR3: CASSPAGTGYYEQYF. CDR3 coding DNA: TGTGCCAGCTCACCCGCCGGGACAGGGTACTACGAGCAGTACTTC.